This T cell receptor beta chain was found in a study of blood T cell repertoires in COVID-19. Turning to the study itself: COVID-19 samples from acute and convalescent phases originated in the United States, Italy and Spain. T cells, B-cell-depleted T cells, or PBMCs provided the cDNA or gDNA that served as material.

Data came from immunoSEQ multiplex PCR; TCRdb stores just in-frame clones and leaves some out. The sample comprises approximately 21,000 clones, about 89% of which are singletons, and 18% rests with the top ten. After removal of 2 bases from V and 3 bases from J, the junction contained 8 bases not matched to a gene. The CDR3 has 17 amino acids. Germline V gene sequence: CDR1 SNHLY, CDR2 FYNNEI. The TCR comes from a man aged 70 or older with active COVID-19. The gene calls are TRBV2 and TRBJ2-3; 10 nucleotides align to TRBD2. Sequencing was performed on peripheral blood. The CDR3 coding sequence is TGTGCCAGCAGTGAATCATCTAGCGGGAGAGGGACAGATACGCAGTATTTT. Protein sequence: CASSESSSGRGTDTQYF.